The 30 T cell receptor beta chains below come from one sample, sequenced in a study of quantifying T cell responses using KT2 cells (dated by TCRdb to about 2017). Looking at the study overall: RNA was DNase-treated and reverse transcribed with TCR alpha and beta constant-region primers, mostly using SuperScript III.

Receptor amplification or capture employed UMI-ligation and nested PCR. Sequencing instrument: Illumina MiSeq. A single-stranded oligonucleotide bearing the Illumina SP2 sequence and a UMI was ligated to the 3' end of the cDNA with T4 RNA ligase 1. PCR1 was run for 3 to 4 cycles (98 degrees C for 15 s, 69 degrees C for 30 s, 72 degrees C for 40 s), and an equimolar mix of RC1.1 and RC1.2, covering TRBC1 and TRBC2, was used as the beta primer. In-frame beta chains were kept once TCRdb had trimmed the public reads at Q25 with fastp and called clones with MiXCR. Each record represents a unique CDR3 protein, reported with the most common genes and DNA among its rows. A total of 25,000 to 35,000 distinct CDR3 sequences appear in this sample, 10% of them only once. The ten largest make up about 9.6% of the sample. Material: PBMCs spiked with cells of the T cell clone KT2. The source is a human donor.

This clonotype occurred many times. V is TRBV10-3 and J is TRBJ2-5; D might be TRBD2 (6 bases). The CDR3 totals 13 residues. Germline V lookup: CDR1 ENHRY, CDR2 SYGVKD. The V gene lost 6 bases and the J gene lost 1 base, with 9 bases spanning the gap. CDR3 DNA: TGTGCCATCAGCGCGGGGTTCCAAGAGACCCAGTACTTC. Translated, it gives CAISAGFQETQYF.

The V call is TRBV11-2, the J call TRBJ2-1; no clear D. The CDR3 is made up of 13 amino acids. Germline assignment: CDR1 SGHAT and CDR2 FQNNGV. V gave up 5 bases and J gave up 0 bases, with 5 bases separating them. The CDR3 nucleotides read TGTGCCAGCAGCCTCGACTCCTACAATGAGCAGTTCTTC. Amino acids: CASSLDSYNEQFF. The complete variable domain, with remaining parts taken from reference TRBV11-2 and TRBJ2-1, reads EAGVAQSPRYKIIEKRQSVAFWCNPISGHATLYWYQQILGQGPKLLIQFQNNGVVDDSQLPKDRFSAERLKGVDSTLKIQPAKLEDSAVYLCASSLDSYNEQFFGPGTRLTVL.

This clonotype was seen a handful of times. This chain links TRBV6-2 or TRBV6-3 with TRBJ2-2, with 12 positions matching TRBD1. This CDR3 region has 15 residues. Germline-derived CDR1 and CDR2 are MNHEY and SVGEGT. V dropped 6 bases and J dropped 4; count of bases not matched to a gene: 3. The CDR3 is CASRGQGASTGELFF. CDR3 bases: TGTGCCAGCAGGGGACAGGGGGCGAGCACCGGGGAGCTGTTTTTT.

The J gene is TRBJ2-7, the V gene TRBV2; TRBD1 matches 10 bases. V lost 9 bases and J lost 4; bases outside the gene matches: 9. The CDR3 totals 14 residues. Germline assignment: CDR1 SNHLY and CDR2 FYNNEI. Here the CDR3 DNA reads TGTGCCAGTACGACAGGGGGCGGAAGGTACGAGCAGTACTTC. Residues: CASTTGGGRYEQYF.

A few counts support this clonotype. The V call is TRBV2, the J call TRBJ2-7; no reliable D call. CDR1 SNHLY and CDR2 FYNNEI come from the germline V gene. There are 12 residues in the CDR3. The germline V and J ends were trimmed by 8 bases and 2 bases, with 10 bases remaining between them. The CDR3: CASRRPTYEQYF. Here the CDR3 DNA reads TGTGCCAGCCGGAGACCGACCTACGAGCAGTACTTC.

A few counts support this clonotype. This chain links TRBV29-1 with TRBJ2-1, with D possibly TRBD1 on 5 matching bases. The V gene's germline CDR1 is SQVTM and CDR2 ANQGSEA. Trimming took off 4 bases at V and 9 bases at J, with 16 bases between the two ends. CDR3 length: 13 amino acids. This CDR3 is CSVGAQVGGEQFF. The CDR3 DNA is TGCAGCGTTGGGGCACAGGTTGGCGGTGAGCAGTTCTTC.

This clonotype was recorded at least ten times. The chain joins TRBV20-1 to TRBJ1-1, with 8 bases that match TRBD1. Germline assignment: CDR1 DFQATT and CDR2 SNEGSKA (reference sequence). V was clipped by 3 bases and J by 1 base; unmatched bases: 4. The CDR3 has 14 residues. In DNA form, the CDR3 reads TGCAGTGCTAGTGACAGGGGCCAGAACACTGAAGCTTTCTTT. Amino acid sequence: CSASDRGQNTEAFF.

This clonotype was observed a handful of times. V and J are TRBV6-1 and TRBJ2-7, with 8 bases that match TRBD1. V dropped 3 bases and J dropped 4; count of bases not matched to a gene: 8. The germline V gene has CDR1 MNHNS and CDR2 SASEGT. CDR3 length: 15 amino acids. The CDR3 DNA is TGTGCCAGCAGTGATTTCGGAACAGGGGGTTACGAGCAGTACTTC. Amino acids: CASSDFGTGGYEQYF.

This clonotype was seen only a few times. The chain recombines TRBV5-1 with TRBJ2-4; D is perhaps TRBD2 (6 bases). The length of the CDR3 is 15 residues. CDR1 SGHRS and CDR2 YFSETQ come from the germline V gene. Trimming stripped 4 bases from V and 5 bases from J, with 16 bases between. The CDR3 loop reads CASSPPEGLENIQYF. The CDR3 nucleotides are TGCGCCAGCAGCCCCCCGGAGGGATTGGAAAACATTCAGTACTTC.

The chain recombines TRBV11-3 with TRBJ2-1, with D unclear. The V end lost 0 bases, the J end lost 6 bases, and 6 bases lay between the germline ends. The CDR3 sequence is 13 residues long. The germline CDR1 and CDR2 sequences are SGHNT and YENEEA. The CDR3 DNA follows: TGTGCCAGCAGCTTAGATCCGCGCAATGAGCAGTTCTTC. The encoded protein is CASSLDPRNEQFF.

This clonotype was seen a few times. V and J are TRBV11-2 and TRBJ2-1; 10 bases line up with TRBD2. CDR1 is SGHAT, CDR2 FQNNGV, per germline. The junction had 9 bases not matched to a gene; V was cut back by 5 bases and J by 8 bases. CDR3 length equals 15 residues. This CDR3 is CASSPEAGGWHEQFF. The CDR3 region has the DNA TGTGCCAGCAGCCCCGAAGCGGGGGGGTGGCATGAGCAGTTCTTC.

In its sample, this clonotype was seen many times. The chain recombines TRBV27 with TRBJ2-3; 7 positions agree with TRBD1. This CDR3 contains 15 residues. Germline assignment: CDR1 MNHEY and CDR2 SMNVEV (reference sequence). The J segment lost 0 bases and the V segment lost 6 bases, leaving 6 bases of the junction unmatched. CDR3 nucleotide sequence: TGTGCCAGCAGACCGGACAGGCTAAGCACAGATACGCAGTATTTT. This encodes CASRPDRLSTDTQYF.

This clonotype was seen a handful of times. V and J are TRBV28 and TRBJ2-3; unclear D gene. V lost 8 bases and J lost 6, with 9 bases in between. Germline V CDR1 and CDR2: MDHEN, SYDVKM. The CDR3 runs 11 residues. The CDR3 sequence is CASSTYDTQYF. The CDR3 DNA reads TGTGCCAGCTCGACCTATGATACGCAGTATTTT.

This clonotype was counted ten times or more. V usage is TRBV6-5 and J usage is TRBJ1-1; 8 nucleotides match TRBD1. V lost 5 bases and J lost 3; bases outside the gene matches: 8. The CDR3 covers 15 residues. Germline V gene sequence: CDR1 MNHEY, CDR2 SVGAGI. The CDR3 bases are TGTGCCAGCAGTGACAGGGGCGTTAGGGACACTGAAGCTTTCTTT. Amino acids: CASSDRGVRDTEAFF.

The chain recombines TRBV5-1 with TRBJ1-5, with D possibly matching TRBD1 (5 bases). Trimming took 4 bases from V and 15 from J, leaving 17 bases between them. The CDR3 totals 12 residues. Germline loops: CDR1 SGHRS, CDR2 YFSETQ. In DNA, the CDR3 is TGCGCCAGCAGCAAGGACACCCTCCTCTCGCATTTT. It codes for CASSKDTLLSHF.

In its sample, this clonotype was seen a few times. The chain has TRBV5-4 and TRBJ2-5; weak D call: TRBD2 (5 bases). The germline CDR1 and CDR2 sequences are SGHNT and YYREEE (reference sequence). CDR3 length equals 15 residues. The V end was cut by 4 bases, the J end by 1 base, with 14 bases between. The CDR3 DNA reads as TGTGCCAGCAGCCCAGTAACAGCGGCCCAAGAGACCCAGTACTTC. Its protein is CASSPVTAAQETQYF.

This CDR3 reads CASSLTGGLTGELFF. In nucleotides, the CDR3 is TGCGCCAGCAGCTTGACGGGGGGGCTCACCGGGGAGCTGTTTTTT. The chain has TRBV5-1 and TRBJ2-2, with 8 bases identical to TRBD2. The germline CDR1 and CDR2 sequences are SGHRS and YFSETQ. This CDR3 has 15 amino acids. The V gene end was trimmed by 1 base and the J gene end by 4 bases; junction bases not matched to a gene: 3.

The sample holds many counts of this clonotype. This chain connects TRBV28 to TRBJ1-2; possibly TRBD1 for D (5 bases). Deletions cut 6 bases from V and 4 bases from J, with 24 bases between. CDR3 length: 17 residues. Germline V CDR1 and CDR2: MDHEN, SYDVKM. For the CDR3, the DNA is TGTGCCAGCAGCCCCCCGGGTAGTACCCGAGGGGTCTATGGCTACACCTTC. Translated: CASSPPGSTRGVYGYTF.

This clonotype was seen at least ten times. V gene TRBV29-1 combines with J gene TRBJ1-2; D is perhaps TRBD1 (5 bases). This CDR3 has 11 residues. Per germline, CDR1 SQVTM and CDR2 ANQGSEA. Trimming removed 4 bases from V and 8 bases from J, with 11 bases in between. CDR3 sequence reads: CSVAARDGYTF. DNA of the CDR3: TGCAGCGTTGCGGCTAGGGACGGCTACACCTTC.

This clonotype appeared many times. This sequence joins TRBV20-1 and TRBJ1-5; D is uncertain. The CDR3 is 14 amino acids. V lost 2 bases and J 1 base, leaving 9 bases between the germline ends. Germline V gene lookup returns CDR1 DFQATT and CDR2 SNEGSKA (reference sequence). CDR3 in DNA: TGCAGTGCTAGAACTCAAGGGAGCAATCAGCCCCAGCATTTT. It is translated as CSARTQGSNQPQHF.

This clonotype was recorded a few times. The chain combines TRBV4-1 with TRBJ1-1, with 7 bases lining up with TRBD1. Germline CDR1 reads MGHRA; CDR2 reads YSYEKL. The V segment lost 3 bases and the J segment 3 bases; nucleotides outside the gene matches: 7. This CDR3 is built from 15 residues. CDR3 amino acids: CASSHIDRDYTEAFF. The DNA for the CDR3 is TGCGCCAGCAGCCACATAGACAGGGATTACACTGAAGCTTTCTTT.

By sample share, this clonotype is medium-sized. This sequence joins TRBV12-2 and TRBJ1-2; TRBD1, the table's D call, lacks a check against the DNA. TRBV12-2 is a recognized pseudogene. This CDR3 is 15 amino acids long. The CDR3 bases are TGTGCAAGTCGCTTAGGACAGGGGACCTCTTATGGCTACACCTTC. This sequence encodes CASRLGQGTSYGYTF.

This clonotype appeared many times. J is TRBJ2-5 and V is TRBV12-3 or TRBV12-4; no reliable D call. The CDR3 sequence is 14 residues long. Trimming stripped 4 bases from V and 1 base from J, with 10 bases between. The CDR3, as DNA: TGTGCCAGCAGTTCCCGGGTGGTCCAAGAGACCCAGTACTTC. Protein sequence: CASSSRVVQETQYF.

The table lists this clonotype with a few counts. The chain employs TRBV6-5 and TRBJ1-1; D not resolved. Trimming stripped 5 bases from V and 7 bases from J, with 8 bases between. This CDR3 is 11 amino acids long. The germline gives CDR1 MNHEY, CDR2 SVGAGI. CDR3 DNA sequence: TGTGCCAGCAGTCGGCGGGATGAAGCTTTCTTT. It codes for CASSRRDEAFF.

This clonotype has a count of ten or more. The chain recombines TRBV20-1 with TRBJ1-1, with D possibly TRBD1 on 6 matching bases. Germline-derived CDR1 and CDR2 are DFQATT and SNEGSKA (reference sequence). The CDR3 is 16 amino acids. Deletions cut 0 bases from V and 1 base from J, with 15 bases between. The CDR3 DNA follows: TGCAGTGCTAGAGATCTGTATGCAGGGGAGAACACTGAAGCTTTCTTT. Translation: CSARDLYAGENTEAFF.

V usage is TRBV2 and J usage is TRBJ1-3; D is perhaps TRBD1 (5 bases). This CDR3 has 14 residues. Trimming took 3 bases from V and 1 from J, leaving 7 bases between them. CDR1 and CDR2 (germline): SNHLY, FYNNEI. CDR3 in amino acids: CASSEGGSGNTIYF. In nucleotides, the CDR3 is TGTGCCAGCAGTGAGGGGGGGTCTGGAAACACCATATATTTT.

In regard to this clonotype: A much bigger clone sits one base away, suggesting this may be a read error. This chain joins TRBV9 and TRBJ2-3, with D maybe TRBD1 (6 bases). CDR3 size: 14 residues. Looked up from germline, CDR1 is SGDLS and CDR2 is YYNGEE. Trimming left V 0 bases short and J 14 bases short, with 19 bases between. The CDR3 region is CASSVALRGGRLYF. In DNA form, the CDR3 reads TGTGCCAGCAGCGTAGCTCTCAGGGGCGGCCGTTTGTATTTT.

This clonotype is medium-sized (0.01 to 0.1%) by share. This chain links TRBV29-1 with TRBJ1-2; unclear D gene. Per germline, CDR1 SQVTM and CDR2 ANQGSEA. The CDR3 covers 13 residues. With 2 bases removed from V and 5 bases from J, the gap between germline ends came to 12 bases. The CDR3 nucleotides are TGCAGCGTTGAACATTCGGGGTTTTATGGCTACACCTTC. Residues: CSVEHSGFYGYTF.

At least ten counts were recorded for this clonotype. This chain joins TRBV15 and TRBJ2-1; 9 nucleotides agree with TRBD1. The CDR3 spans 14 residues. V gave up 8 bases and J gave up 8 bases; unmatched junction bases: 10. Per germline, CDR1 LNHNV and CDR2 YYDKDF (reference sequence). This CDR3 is CATRQGGYSDEQFF. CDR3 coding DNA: TGTGCCACCCGACAGGGGGGTTATAGCGATGAGCAGTTCTTC.

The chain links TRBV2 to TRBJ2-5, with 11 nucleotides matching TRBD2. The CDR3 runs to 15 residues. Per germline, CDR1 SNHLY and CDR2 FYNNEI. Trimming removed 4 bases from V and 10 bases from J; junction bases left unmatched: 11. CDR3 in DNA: TGTGCCAGCAGTGTTTTAGCGGGGGGGCCTGGTCTCCAGTACTTC. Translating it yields CASSVLAGGPGLQYF.